The next 8 T cell receptor beta chains were all read from a single sample in a study of T-cell memory formation after mild COVID-19. Each CDR3 protein gets one entry after TCRdb re-called the 5' RACE reads with MiXCR. The data contain 530,000 or so distinct CDR3 sequences, 17% of them singletons. What was sequenced was PBMCs or a T cell subset sorted from them (not recorded which). The receptors originated from an adult woman who had mild COVID-19 (a few samples of this study predate the infection). Cell type and time point are not known.

This clonotype showed up just a few times. This chain uses TRBV5-6 with TRBJ2-7; 7 bases are shared with TRBD1. Trimming at V came to 4 bases and at J to 2 bases, leaving 12 bases not matched to a gene. The CDR3 loop spans 16 amino acids. Germline assignment: CDR1 SGHDT and CDR2 YYEEEE. CDR3 coding DNA: TGTGCCAGCAGCGTAAGACCGGGACAGAGAACCTACGAGCAGTACTTC. As protein: CASSVRPGQRTYEQYF.

In this sample, this clonotype turned up once. The CDR3 loop is CASSDSQGGNSPLHF. The CDR3 region has the DNA TGTGCCAGCAGTGACTCACAGGGGGGTAATTCACCCCTCCACTTT. The chain has TRBV25-1 and TRBJ1-6, with TRBD1 identical over 8 bases. Trimming cost V 3 bases and J 6 bases; bases outside gene matches: 4. Germline V gene lookup returns CDR1 MGHDK and CDR2 SYGVNS. This CDR3 comprises 15 residues.

This clonotype turned up a few times. The rearrangement joins TRBV6-5 to TRBJ2-1; tentatively, D is TRBD1 or TRBD2 (7 bases each). CDR1 is MNHEY, CDR2 SVGAGI, per germline. The CDR3 runs to 16 residues. Trimming left V 4 bases short and J 2 bases short, with 15 bases between. The CDR3 DNA reads as TGTGCCAGCAGTTCCCCCAGGGGGGGAACCTACAATGAGCAGTTCTTC. Its translation is CASSSPRGGTYNEQFF.

This clonotype was counted between two and nine times. V gene TRBV12-3 or TRBV12-4 combines with J gene TRBJ1-6; 7 bases fit TRBD1. The CDR3 has 15 amino acids. Trimming at V came to 6 bases and at J to 7 bases, leaving 9 bases not matched to a gene. The CDR3 coding sequence is TGTGCCAGCAGCCAGAGAACAGGGGAGAATTCACCCCTCCACTTT. Protein sequence: CASSQRTGENSPLHF.

This rearrangement joins TRBV4-2 to TRBJ2-1; D call uncertain. This CDR3 comprises 14 residues. The germline V gene encodes CDR1 LGHNA and CDR2 YNFKEQ. V gave up 3 bases and J gave up 7 bases, with 13 bases separating them. DNA for the CDR3: TGTGCCAGCAGCCAGAACTTACTGGGGAATGAGCAGTTCTTC. It encodes CASSQNLLGNEQFF.

This clonotype was counted a few times. The chain links TRBV12-3 or TRBV12-4 to TRBJ1-1; 7 bases are shared with TRBD1. The J segment lost 6 bases and the V segment lost 2 bases, leaving 3 bases of the junction unmatched. The length of the CDR3 is 13 residues. The CDR3 coding sequence is TGTGCCAGCAGTTTAAGAGGGGGCTCTGAAGCTTTCTTT. It codes for CASSLRGGSEAFF.

CDR3 region: CAWSRARGWIAQETQYF. CDR3 in DNA: TGTGCCTGGTCGAGGGCCAGGGGTTGGATAGCACAAGAGACCCAGTACTTC. V and J are TRBV30 and TRBJ2-5, with D tentatively TRBD1 (6 bases). Germline V gene sequence: CDR1 GTSNPN, CDR2 SVGIG (reference sequence). The CDR3 is 17 amino acids. V was trimmed by 5 bases and J by 2 bases, leaving 24 bases between them.

In this sample, this clonotype turned up a few times. This sequence joins TRBV6-2 or TRBV6-3 and TRBJ1-4; D may be TRBD1 (6 bases). The CDR3 is 16 residues long. Germline CDR1 and CDR2: MNHEY and SVGEGT. Between the trimmed V and J ends, which lost 0 bases and 3 bases, there was a span of 11 bases. The CDR3 DNA sequence: TGTGCCAGCAGTTACTCGGACAGCGCCTCTAATGAAAAACTGTTTTTT. Translated: CASSYSDSASNEKLFF.